The T cell receptor beta chain under discussion was sequenced for a study of T-cell reconstitution after alpha-beta-depleted transplantation in children. Findings and caveats of the study: Reported findings indicate that, about two months after transplant, alpha-beta T cells came from several hundred expanded clones, which were derived from non-depleted graft cells. The authors attributed T-cell counts and diversity one year after transplant mostly to newly produced T cells.

The length of the CDR3 is 14 residues. CDR1 is SGHRS and CDR2 is YFSETQ in the germline V gene. The V and J ends lost 6 bases and 1 base respectively, with 14 bases between them. This clonotype was counted only a few times. The antigen remains undetermined. Unique molecular identifiers were incorporated into the prepared TCRbeta library. TCRdb passed the PCR reads through MiXCR, listing each CDR3 protein once. The sample records some 260,000 distinct CDR3 sequences, more than 20% being singletons. The sequences come from PBMCs, mostly from graft donor cells, collected 360 days after TCRalphabeta/CD19-depleted stem cell transplant. The chain links TRBV5-1 to TRBJ2-7, with a weak D call TRBD1 (8 bases). This receptor was identified in a female patient aged 2-15 years who had a stem cell transplant for congenital amegakaryocytic thrombocytopenia, so the T cells may come from the graft donor. The DNA of the CDR3 is TGCGCCAGCACAACAGGGGGAGGGTCCTACGAGCAGTACTTC. Residues: CASTTGGGSYEQYF.